The rows below give T cell receptor beta chains drawn from one sample of a study of control samples from healthy donors and cancer patients. Profiling relied on immunoSEQ multiplex PCR, and the TCRdb table lists in-frame clones only, not all of them. The sample records about 92,000 clones, roughly four fifths being singletons. Sequencing was done on a sample of blood. These receptors came from a woman aged 60 to 75 in good health. Each CDR3 is given with its conserved first and last residue. Fields, in order: J gene, V gene, clone size, D gene, CDR3 protein, CDR3 DNA. The D gene is left open where the match is weak. A row's size may be missing; if present it is once, few, many or a size class.

>TRBJ1-3|TRBV5-4|-|-
CASSLSPGPSGNTIYF
TGTGCCAGCAGCTTATCACCGGGCCCCTCTGGAAACACCATATATTTT
>TRBJ2-7|TRBV2|-|-
CASSETRSSSYEQYF
TGTGCCAGCAGTGAAACTCGTTCTAGCTCCTACGAGCAGTACTTC
>TRBJ2-7|TRBV25-1|-|-
CASSERTASSYEQYF
TGTGCCAGCAGTGAAAGGACGGCAAGCTCCTACGAGCAGTACTTC
>TRBJ2-6|TRBV2|-|TRBD1
CASNGQGGAGANVLTF
TGTGCCAGCAACGGACAGGGCGGCGCCGGGGCCAACGTCCTGACTTTC
>TRBJ1-1|TRBV6-1|few|-
CASSEEAGIYTEAFF
TGTGCCAGCAGTGAAGAGGCAGGCATATACACTGAAGCTTTCTTT
>TRBJ1-1|TRBV7-9|-|-
CASSFYGTEAFF
TGTGCCAGCAGCTTTTATGGCACTGAAGCTTTCTTT
>TRBJ2-5|TRBV9|-|-
CASSAEGITETQYF
TGTGCCAGCAGCGCTGAGGGCATCACAGAGACCCAGTACTTC
>TRBJ2-2|TRBV15|-|-
CATSTLLNSGDAGELFF
TGTGCCACCAGCACCCTCTTGAACAGCGGAGATGCCGGGGAGCTGTTTTTT
>TRBJ2-5|TRBV5-1|-|TRBD2
CASSLIAGLQETQYF
TGCGCCAGCAGCTTGATAGCGGGGTTACAAGAGACCCAGTACTTC
>TRBJ1-5|TRBV18|-|TRBD1
CASSSTGRSQPQHF
TGTGCCAGCTCATCGACAGGGCGAAGTCAGCCCCAGCATTTT
>TRBJ2-2|TRBV6-2/TRBV6-3|-|-
CASSLVSTGELFF
TGTGCCAGCAGTTTAGTAAGCACCGGGGAGCTGTTTTTT
>TRBJ1-4|TRBV18|-|TRBD1
CASSPGQVDEKLFF
TGTGCCAGCTCACCGGGACAGGTTGATGAAAAACTGTTTTTT
>TRBJ1-5|TRBV10-3|-|TRBD1
CAISVGTGGNQPQHF
TGTGCCATCAGTGTCGGGACAGGGGGAAATCAACCCCAGCATTTT
>TRBJ1-4|TRBV5-1|-|-
CASSLGLSGEKLFF
TGCGCCAGCAGCCTCGGCCTCTCCGGTGAAAAACTGTTTTTT
>TRBJ1-6|TRBV28|-|-
CASSFWQNSPLHF
TGTGCCAGCAGTTTTTGGCAGAATTCACCCCTCCACTTT
>TRBJ2-7|TRBV5-1|-|TRBD1
CASRFGQGLSSYEQYF
TGCGCCAGCAGATTCGGACAGGGACTTTCCTCCTACGAGCAGTACTTC
>TRBJ1-5|TRBV28|few|TRBD1
CASRSGTGAYQPQHF
TGTGCCAGCAGGAGCGGGACAGGGGCGTATCAGCCCCAGCATTTT
>TRBJ2-7|TRBV5-5|-|-
CASSSHGAYEQYF
TGTGCCAGCAGCTCGCACGGTGCCTACGAGCAGTACTTC
>TRBJ1-4|TRBV18|few|-
CASSPGAAPQGFF
TGTGCCAGCTCACCGGGGGCAGCCCCCCAGGGGTTTTTT
>TRBJ1-1|TRBV4-1|-|-
CASSPVGRTEAFF
TGCGCCAGCAGCCCCGTAGGGAGAACTGAAGCTTTCTTT
>TRBJ2-1|TRBV27|-|-
CASTRGGEQFF
TGTGCCAGCACGCGAGGGGGTGAGCAGTTCTTC
>TRBJ1-4|TRBV13|-|-
CASSLGREYATNEKLFF
TGTGCCAGCAGCTTAGGCAGGGAGTATGCAACTAATGAAAAACTGTTTTTT
>TRBJ1-1|TRBV10-1|-|-
CASSPGNTEAFF
TGCGCCAGCAGCCCGGGGAACACTGAAGCTTTCTTT
>TRBJ2-2|TRBV29-1|-|TRBD1
CSVGRTGETGELFF
TGCAGCGTTGGGAGGACAGGGGAGACCGGGGAGCTGTTTTTT
>TRBJ1-4|TRBV5-6|-|TRBD1
CASSDRGPGSEKLFF
TGTGCCAGCAGCGACAGGGGACCGGGAAGTGAAAAACTGTTTTTT
>TRBJ2-5|TRBV5-1|-|TRBD2
CASSLGAGWTQYF
TGCGCCAGCAGCTTGGGAGCGGGGTGGACCCAGTACTTC
>TRBJ1-4|TRBV28|-|-
CASSWVGRDEKLFF
TGTGCCAGCAGCTGGGTGGGCCGCGATGAAAAACTGTTTTTT
>TRBJ1-1|TRBV11-3|-|-
CASSLGKNTEAFF
TGTGCCAGCAGCTTAGGAAAGAACACTGAAGCTTTCTTT
>TRBJ2-7|TRBV28|-|-
CASSSPRAYEQYF
TGTGCCAGCAGTTCCCCAAGGGCCTACGAGCAGTACTTC
>TRBJ2-2|TRBV5-4|-|TRBD2
CASSRDHSSGGAGELFF
TGTGCCAGCAGCAGAGACCACTCTAGCGGGGGGGCCGGGGAGCTGTTTTTT
>TRBJ1-4|TRBV2|-|-
CASSVTGTTNEKLFF
TGTGCCAGCAGCGTCACAGGGACAACTAATGAAAAACTGTTTTTT
>TRBJ2-7|TRBV4-1|-|TRBD1
CASSPRDRRMVEQYF
TGCGCCAGCAGCCCTCGGGACAGGAGGATGGTCGAGCAGTACTTC
>TRBJ2-3|TRBV29-1|-|TRBD1
CSVDRTGDADTQYF
TGCAGCGTTGACCGGACAGGGGATGCCGATACGCAGTATTTT
>TRBJ2-6|TRBV6-5|-|-
CASRTSISGANVLTF
TGTGCCAGCAGGACTTCTATCTCTGGGGCCAACGTCCTGACTTTC
>TRBJ1-1|TRBV18|-|-
CASSEGQLNTEAFF
TGTGCCAGCTCAGAAGGACAACTGAACACTGAAGCTTTCTTT
>TRBJ1-5|TRBV7-2|-|-
CASSSALSNQPQHF
TGTGCCAGCAGCTCTGCCTTGAGCAATCAGCCCCAGCATTTT
>TRBJ2-4|TRBV19|-|TRBD1
CASSKTDRGQNIQYF
TGTGCCAGTAGTAAGACCGACAGGGGCCAAAACATTCAGTACTTC
>TRBJ2-6|TRBV19|-|TRBD1
CASSLHRDRGRAGANVLTF
TGTGCCAGTAGTCTCCACCGGGACAGGGGGCGCGCTGGGGCCAACGTCCTGACTTTC
>TRBJ2-7|TRBV6-5|-|TRBD2
CASRTSGGAPYEQYF
TGTGCCAGCAGGACTAGCGGGGGGGCCCCCTACGAGCAGTACTTC
>TRBJ2-2|TRBV9|-|-
CASSGTGTENTGELFF
TGTGCCAGCAGCGGGACCGGGACGGAGAACACCGGGGAGCTGTTTTTT
>TRBJ1-5|TRBV7-2|-|-
CASSLTRTDSNQPQHF
TGTGCCAGCAGCTTAACAAGGACAGATAGCAATCAGCCCCAGCATTTT
>TRBJ2-3|TRBV12-5|-|TRBD2
CASGGAGPERGATDTQYF
TGTGCTAGTGGCGGGGCCGGTCCTGAGCGGGGGGCGACAGATACGCAGTATTTT
>TRBJ1-2|TRBV28|-|-
CASIVGALSGDGYTF
TGTGCCAGCATCGTGGGGGCACTCAGTGGCGATGGCTACACCTTC
>TRBJ1-1|TRBV14|-|-
CASSQFSFGGRKSEAFF
TGTGCCAGCAGCCAATTCTCTTTCGGGGGGCGGAAGTCGGAAGCTTTCTTT
>TRBJ1-1|TRBV5-4|-|-
CASSKGLIVAEAFF
TGTGCCAGCAGCAAGGGCCTAATTGTCGCTGAAGCTTTCTTT
>TRBJ2-1|TRBV19|-|-
CASSIDKFPGTFYNEQFF
TGTGCCAGTAGTATAGATAAGTTCCCCGGGACCTTTTACAATGAGCAGTTCTTC
>TRBJ1-5|TRBV21-1|once|-
CASTGGAEVNQPQHF
TGTGCCAGCACAGGGGGCGCAGAGGTCAATCAGCCCCAGCATTTT
>TRBJ2-3|TRBV5-1|-|-
CASSLNPGTQYF
TGCGCCAGCAGCTTGAATCCGGGTACGCAGTATTTT
>TRBJ2-1|TRBV5-1|-|-
CASSLAGGAAGGIDNEQFF
TGCGCCAGCAGCTTGGCAGGGGGCGCGGCGGGAGGAATCGACAATGAGCAGTTCTTC
>TRBJ1-1|TRBV11-2|-|-
CASSWGQSLEAFF
TGTGCCAGCAGCTGGGGACAAAGCCTTGAAGCTTTCTTT
>TRBJ2-2|TRBV28|-|-
CATMSGLTGELFF
TGTGCGACTATGAGTGGTCTAACCGGGGAGCTGTTTTTT
>TRBJ1-1|TRBV4-3|-|TRBD1
CASSQDSAGQLNTEAFF
TGCGCCAGCAGCCAAGACTCGGCGGGACAGCTGAACACTGAAGCTTTCTTT
>TRBJ2-2|TRBV28|-|TRBD1
CASRTGGTGELFF
TGTGCCAGTCGAACAGGGGGCACCGGGGAGCTGTTTTTT